A single sample gave rise to the 9 T cell receptor beta chains below, sequenced in a study of T cell changes during pregnancy in multiple sclerosis. Assay used: immunoSEQ multiplex PCR; TCRdb lists only in-frame clones, some missing. Here the sample spans about 66,000 clones, more than 85% being singletons. Sequenced material: CD8+ T cells from peripheral blood mononuclear cells, taken before pregnancy. The receptors shown here come from a female donor with multiple sclerosis, enrolled in a pregnancy study.

This clone was observed a single time. The chain links TRBV5-6 to TRBJ2-1, with 12 bases that match TRBD1. The CDR3 runs 14 residues. The V segment lost 3 bases and the J segment 7 bases; nucleotides outside the gene matches: 2. Germline V gene sequence: CDR1 SGHDT, CDR2 YYEEEE. This chain's CDR3 is CASSWGQGANEQFF. CDR3 DNA sequence: TGTGCCAGCAGCTGGGGACAGGGGGCAAATGAGCAGTTCTTC.

The chain joins TRBV27 to TRBJ2-5; 7 nucleotides match TRBD2. V lost 5 bases to trimming and J lost 4 bases; unmatched junction nucleotides: 7. Germline V lookup: CDR1 MNHEY, CDR2 SMNVEV (reference sequence). This CDR3 region has 14 residues. CDR3 in amino acids: CASSLVGGGETQYF. In DNA form, the CDR3 reads TGTGCCAGCAGTCTTGTGGGGGGGGGAGAGACCCAGTACTTC.

This chain uses TRBV9 with TRBJ2-7; a weak D match, TRBD2 (5 bases). The CDR3 has 13 residues. V was shortened by 1 base and J by 3 bases, with 8 bases between the two germline ends. Germline assignment: CDR1 SGDLS and CDR2 YYNGEE. In nucleotides, the CDR3 is TGTGCCAGCAGCGTATCCGGGGACTACGAGCAGTACTTC. This codes for CASSVSGDYEQYF.

The genes are TRBV6-1 and TRBJ1-2, with D possibly being TRBD1 (5 bases). The CDR3 has 16 residues. Germline V gene lookup returns CDR1 MNHNS and CDR2 SASEGT. Trimming removed 1 base at V and 0 bases at J, with 12 bases between. CDR3 region: CASSEVTTVPNYGYTF. As DNA, the CDR3 is TGTGCCAGCAGTGAAGTGACGACAGTTCCTAACTATGGCTACACCTTC.

J is TRBJ2-7 and V is TRBV27; TRBD1 might be the D (6 bases). CDR1 is MNHEY, CDR2 SMNVEV, per germline (reference sequence). The CDR3 contains 19 residues. Trimming cost V 0 bases and J 0 bases, with 21 bases left between them. CDR3 bases: TGTGCCAGCAGTTTATCCCTCCCCTCCGGACAGACAAGCTCCTACGAGCAGTACTTC. It encodes CASSLSLPSGQTSSYEQYF.

The rearrangement joins TRBV7-9 to TRBJ2-3, with 8 bases aligning to TRBD1. The V gene's germline CDR1 is SEHNR and CDR2 FQNEAQ (reference sequence). V gave up 5 bases and J gave up 2 bases; unmatched junction bases: 6. The CDR3 has 15 amino acids. The CDR3: CASSRGTGDTDTQYF. CDR3 DNA sequence: TGTGCCAGCAGCCGAGGGACAGGAGACACAGATACGCAGTATTTT.

V and J are TRBV13 and TRBJ2-7; D ambiguous. The CDR3 has 14 amino acids. Germline-derived CDR1 and CDR2 are PRHDT and FYEKMQ (reference sequence). The V end lost 5 bases, the J end lost 0 bases, and 11 bases lay between the germline ends. CDR3 sequence: CASSKPGRSYEQYF. In DNA form, the CDR3 reads TGTGCCAGCAGCAAGCCGGGTCGCTCCTACGAGCAGTACTTC. The full variable domain, completed using reference TRBV13 and TRBJ2-7, is AAGVIQSPRHLIKEKRETATLKCYPIPRHDTVYWYQQGPGQDPQFLISFYEKMQSDKGSIPDRFSAQQFSDYHSELNMSSLELGDSALYFCASSKPGRSYEQYFGPGTRLTVT.

The gene calls are TRBV10-2 and TRBJ2-7, with 13 bases matching TRBD2. The CDR3 has 13 amino acids. V was clipped by 6 bases and J by 4 bases; unmatched bases: 0. Germline values: CDR1 WSHSY, CDR2 SAAADI. This CDR3 is CASRGLAGYEQYF. The CDR3 nucleotides are TGCGCCAGCAGGGGACTAGCGGGGTACGAGCAGTACTTC.

The CDR3 here is CASSLAPRGDTQYF. The CDR3 DNA reads TGTGCCAGCAGCTTAGCGCCCCGGGGGGATACGCAGTATTTT. V gene TRBV7-8 combines with J gene TRBJ2-3; D is possibly TRBD2 (6 bases). The germline V gene encodes CDR1 SGHVS and CDR2 FQNEAQ. Trimming removed 0 bases at V and 6 bases at J, with 10 bases between. CDR3 length: 14 amino acids.